This T cell receptor beta chain was captured by sequencing in a study of cytomegalovirus exposure and HLA in healthy donors. Despite likely unrecorded immune exposures, the donors were nominally healthy at the time of sampling. The PCR ran on 60 Vbeta and 13 Jbeta primers. The assay was immunoSEQ multiplex PCR, and TCRdb's table has in-frame clones only and misses some. The top ten hold around 5.9% of the sample, which has 150,000 to 200,000 clones, more than 65% seen once. V was pared by 1 base and J by 3 bases, with 7 bases of the junction left unmatched. Germline loops: CDR1 MGHDK, CDR2 SYGVNS. The length of the CDR3 is 16 residues.

This TCR derives from a woman aged 25 to 45 in good health and CMV-seropositive. The chain has TRBV25-1 and TRBJ2-5; 8 bases line up with TRBD2. Sample: PBMCs. CDR3 DNA sequence: TGTGCCAGCAGTGAATTTCGGGGCGGGAGGAAAGAGACCCAGTACTTC. Its protein product is CASSEFRGGRKETQYF. The full variable domain, with the rest looked up from reference TRBV25-1 and TRBJ2-5, is EADIYQTPRYLVIGTGKKITLECSQTMGHDKMYWYQQDPGMELHLIHYSYGVNSTEKGDLSSESTVSRIRTEHFPLTLESARPSHTSQYLCASSEFRGGRKETQYFGPGTRLLVL.